The 12 T cell receptor beta chains in this list originate from one sample, sequenced in a study of response to subunit inactivated influenza vaccine. TCRdb passed the RT-PCR reads through MiXCR, listing each CDR3 protein once. Here the sample spans approximately 500,000 distinct CDR3 sequences, 20% to 25% being singletons. These data were likewise used in another study, on T cells expressing NK-cell markers. This second study says: UMI-tagged 5'RACE template switching yielded the TCR beta cDNA.

Source: CD4+ T cells sorted from PBMCs, taken 11 to 12 days after vaccination. These receptors all stem from a man between 50 and 59 years old who received an inactivated influenza vaccine.

This clonotype showed up just a few times. The chain has TRBV24-1 and TRBJ2-1, with a tentative D call TRBD2 (5 bases). Trimming removed 4 bases at V and 3 bases at J, with 12 bases between. The CDR3 sequence is 15 residues long. Per the germline V gene, CDR1 is KGHDR and CDR2 is SFDVKD. In nucleotides, the CDR3 is TGTGCCACCAGTGACCCGTACCGGGACTACAATGAGCAGTTCTTC. This gives the protein CATSDPYRDYNEQFF.

This rearrangement joins TRBV11-2 to TRBJ2-7, with 7 bases aligning to TRBD1. CDR1 is SGHAT and CDR2 is FQNNGV in the germline V gene. J gave up 6 bases and V 5 bases, and 7 bases lay outside the gene matches. CDR3 length equals 13 residues. DNA for the CDR3: TGTGCCAGCAGCCTCGGGACAGCCAGCGAGCAGTACTTC. It codes for CASSLGTASEQYF.

The chain couples TRBV14 to TRBJ2-1; D is possibly TRBD2 (6 bases). The CDR3 sequence is 16 residues long. Deletions cut 6 bases from V and 8 bases from J, with 23 bases between. Per germline, CDR1 SGHDN and CDR2 FVKESK. DNA of the CDR3: TGTGCCAGCAGACCCCGTGGGGGGACGGGACTCGATGAGCAGTTCTTC. This gives the protein CASRPRGGTGLDEQFF.

This clonotype was found many times. This chain connects TRBV10-3 to TRBJ2-3, with 11 bases aligning to TRBD2. V lost 10 bases, J lost 8 bases, and 8 bases stayed unmatched. Germline CDR1 ENHRY, CDR2 SYGVKD. CDR3 length: 13 amino acids. As DNA, the CDR3 is TGTGCCAGTACTAGCGGGAGAGGGGGTACGCAGTATTTT. Protein: CASTSGRGGTQYF.

This clonotype was counted a few times. The chain joins TRBV6-1 to TRBJ2-3, with 14 bases aligning to TRBD2. V was clipped by 2 bases and J by 4 bases; unmatched bases: 5. The germline gives CDR1 MNHNS, CDR2 SASEGT. CDR3 length: 17 residues. The CDR3 bases are TGTGCCAGCAGTGAACGGACTAGCGGGGGGTTAGCAGATACGCAGTATTTT. Residues: CASSERTSGGLADTQYF.

In this sample, this clonotype turned up a few times. The rearrangement links TRBV6-5 to TRBJ2-6; D unclear. This CDR3 is 16 amino acids long. Trimming removed 0 bases at V and 1 base at J, with 7 bases between. Germline assignment: CDR1 MNHEY and CDR2 SVGAGI. This chain's CDR3 is CASSYSGKSGANVLTF. The CDR3, as DNA: TGTGCCAGCAGTTACTCCGGCAAGTCTGGGGCCAACGTCCTGACTTTC.

This clonotype has only a few counts. This chain uses TRBV29-1 with TRBJ2-3; D is undetermined. Trimming shortened V by 3 bases and J by 7 bases, and 11 bases separated the two germline ends. This CDR3 comprises 12 residues. The germline gives CDR1 SQVTM, CDR2 ANQGSEA. The CDR3 bases are TGCAGCGTTGATTGGCCCCGAAATACGCAGTATTTT. It codes for CSVDWPRNTQYF.

This chain connects TRBV18 to TRBJ2-4; TRBD1 agrees at 10 bases. This CDR3 is 15 amino acids long. Germline assignment: CDR1 KGHSH and CDR2 LQKENI. Trimming cost V 5 bases and J 12 bases; bases outside gene matches: 13. The CDR3 region is CASSTGTGVIGNQYF. The DNA for the CDR3 is TGTGCCAGCTCAACCGGGACAGGGGTCATAGGGAATCAGTACTTC. The complete variable domain, with remaining parts taken from reference TRBV18 and TRBJ2-4, reads NAGVMQNPRHLVRRRGQEARLRCSPMKGHSHVYWYRQLPEEGLKFMVYLQKENIIDESGMPKERFSAEFPKEGPSILRIQQVVRGDSAAYFCASSTGTGVIGNQYFGAGTRLSVL.

This clonotype was counted at least ten times. Here the CDR3 DNA reads TGTGCCTGGAGTCGACAGGGGAATCAGCCCCAGCATTTT. Translating it yields CAWSRQGNQPQHF. The V gene is TRBV30, the J gene TRBJ1-5, with TRBD1 matching 8 bases. The CDR3 contains 13 residues. CDR1 and CDR2 from the germline V gene are GTSNPN and SVGIG (reference sequence). The J segment lost 4 bases and the V segment lost 2 bases, leaving 1 base of the junction unmatched.

V gene TRBV20-1 combines with J gene TRBJ2-1; 13 positions agree with TRBD2. CDR1 and CDR2 (germline): DFQATT, SNEGSKA (reference sequence). With V trimmed by 5 bases and J by 7 bases, 5 bases remained unmatched. The CDR3 sequence is 14 residues long. The CDR3 region has the DNA TGCAGTGCTTCCGGGACTAGCGGGAATAATGAGCAGTTCTTC. Translated: CSASGTSGNNEQFF.

The rearrangement uses TRBV24-1 and TRBJ2-1; 8 nucleotides align to TRBD2. CDR3 size: 17 residues. J gave up 9 bases and V 4 bases, and 16 bases lay outside the gene matches. The germline CDR1 and CDR2 sequences are KGHDR and SFDVKD. CDR3: CATSDRKGVAGKSEQFF. The CDR3 bases are TGTGCCACCAGTGACCGGAAGGGGGTAGCGGGAAAGAGTGAGCAGTTCTTC.

V gene TRBV20-1 combines with J gene TRBJ2-1, with 11 bases that match TRBD2. The CDR3 has 16 amino acids. J gave up 3 bases and V 4 bases, and 8 bases lay outside the gene matches. CDR1 DFQATT and CDR2 SNEGSKA come from the germline V gene (reference sequence). The CDR3 region has the DNA TGCAGTGCTAATCAACTAGCGGGGGACCACTACAATGAGCAGTTCTTC. Its translation: CSANQLAGDHYNEQFF.